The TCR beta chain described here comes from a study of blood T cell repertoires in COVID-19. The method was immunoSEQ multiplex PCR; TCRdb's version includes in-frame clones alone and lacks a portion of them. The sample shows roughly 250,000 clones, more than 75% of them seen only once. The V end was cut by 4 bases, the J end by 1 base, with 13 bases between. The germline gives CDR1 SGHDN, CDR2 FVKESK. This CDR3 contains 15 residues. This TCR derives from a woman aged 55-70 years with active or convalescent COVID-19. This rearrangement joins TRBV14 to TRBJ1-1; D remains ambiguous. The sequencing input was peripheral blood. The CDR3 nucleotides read TGTGCCAGCAGCCTCTGGCAGGCGGGGAACACTGAAGCTTTCTTT. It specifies CASSLWQAGNTEAFF.